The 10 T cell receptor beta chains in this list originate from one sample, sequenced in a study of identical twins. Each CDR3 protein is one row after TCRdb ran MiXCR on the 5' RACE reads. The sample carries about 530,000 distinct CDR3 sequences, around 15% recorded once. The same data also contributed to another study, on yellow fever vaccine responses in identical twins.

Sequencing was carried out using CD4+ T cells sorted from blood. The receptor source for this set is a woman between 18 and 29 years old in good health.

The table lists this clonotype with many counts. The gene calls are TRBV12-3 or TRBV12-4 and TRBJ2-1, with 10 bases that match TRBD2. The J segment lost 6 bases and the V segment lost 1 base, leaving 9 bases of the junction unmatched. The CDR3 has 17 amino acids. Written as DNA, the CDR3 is TGTGCCAGCAGTTTAGGGGCCTCGACTAGCGGGCTCAATGAGCAGTTCTTC. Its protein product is CASSLGASTSGLNEQFF.

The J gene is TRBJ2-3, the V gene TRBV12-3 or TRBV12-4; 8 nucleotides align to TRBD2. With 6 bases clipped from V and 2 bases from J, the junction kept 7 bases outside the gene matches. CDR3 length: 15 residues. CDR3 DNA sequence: TGTGCCAGCAGCCCGGGGGGGACCTACACAGATACGCAGTATTTT. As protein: CASSPGGTYTDTQYF.

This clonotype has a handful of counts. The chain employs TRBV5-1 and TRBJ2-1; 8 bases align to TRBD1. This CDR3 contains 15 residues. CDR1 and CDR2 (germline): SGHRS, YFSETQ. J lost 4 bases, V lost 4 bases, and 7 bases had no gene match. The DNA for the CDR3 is TGCGCCAGCAGCCCGGCGGGACAGGAATACAATGAGCAGTTCTTC. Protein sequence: CASSPAGQEYNEQFF.

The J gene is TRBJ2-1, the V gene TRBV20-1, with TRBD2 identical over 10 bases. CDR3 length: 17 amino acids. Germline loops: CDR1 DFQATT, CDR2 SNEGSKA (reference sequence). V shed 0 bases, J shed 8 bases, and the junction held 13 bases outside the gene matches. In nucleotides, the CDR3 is TGCAGTGCTAGAGATCGATTTCCGGGACTAGCGTCCCATGAGCAGTTCTTC. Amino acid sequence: CSARDRFPGLASHEQFF.

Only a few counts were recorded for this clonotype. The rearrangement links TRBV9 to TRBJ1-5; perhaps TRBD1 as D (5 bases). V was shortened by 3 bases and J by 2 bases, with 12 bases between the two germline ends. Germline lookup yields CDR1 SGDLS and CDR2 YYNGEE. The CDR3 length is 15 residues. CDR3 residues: CASSEGHGGNQPQHF. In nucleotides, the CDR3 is TGTGCCAGCAGCGAAGGACATGGGGGCAATCAGCCCCAGCATTTT.

CDR3 nucleotides: TGCAGTGCCCAGGGACTAGCGGGGGGCCTGAACACCGGGGAGCTGTTTTTT. Its translation is CSAQGLAGGLNTGELFF. The chain links TRBV20-1 to TRBJ2-2; 15 nucleotides align to TRBD2. This CDR3 is built from 17 residues. V shed 6 bases, J shed 1 base, and the junction held 6 bases outside the gene matches. Per germline, CDR1 DFQATT and CDR2 SNEGSKA (reference sequence).

The CDR3 nucleotides are TGCAGTGCATCACAGGGGGGAAAGACCCAGTACTTC. Amino acids: CSASQGGKTQYF. This chain joins TRBV20-1 and TRBJ2-5; 8 bases map to TRBD1. The CDR3 consists of 12 residues. The germline gives CDR1 DFQATT, CDR2 SNEGSKA (reference sequence). The junction had 6 bases not matched to a gene; V was cut back by 6 bases and J by 6 bases.

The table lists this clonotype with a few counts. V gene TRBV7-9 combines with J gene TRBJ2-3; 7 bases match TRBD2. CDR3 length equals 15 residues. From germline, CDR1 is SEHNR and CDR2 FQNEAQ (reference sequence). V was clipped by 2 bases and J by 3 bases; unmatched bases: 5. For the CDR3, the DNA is TGTGCCAGCAGCTTAAGGGAGGGCAGGACAGATACGCAGTATTTT. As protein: CASSLREGRTDTQYF.

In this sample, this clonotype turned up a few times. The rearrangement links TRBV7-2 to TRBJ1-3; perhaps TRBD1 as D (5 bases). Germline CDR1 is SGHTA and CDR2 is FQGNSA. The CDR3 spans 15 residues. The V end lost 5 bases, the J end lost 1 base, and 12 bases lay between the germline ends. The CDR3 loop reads CASSPIGGSGNTIYF. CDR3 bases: TGTGCCAGCAGCCCGATTGGGGGGTCTGGAAACACCATATATTTT.

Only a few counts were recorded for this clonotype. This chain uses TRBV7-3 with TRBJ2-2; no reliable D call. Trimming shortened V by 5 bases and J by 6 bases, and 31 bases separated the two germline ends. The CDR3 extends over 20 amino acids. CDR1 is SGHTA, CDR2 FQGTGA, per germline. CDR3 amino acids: CASSHFGGTVQPTVAGELFF. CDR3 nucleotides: TGTGCCAGCAGCCATTTCGGCGGTACAGTTCAACCCACAGTCGCCGGGGAGCTGTTTTTT.